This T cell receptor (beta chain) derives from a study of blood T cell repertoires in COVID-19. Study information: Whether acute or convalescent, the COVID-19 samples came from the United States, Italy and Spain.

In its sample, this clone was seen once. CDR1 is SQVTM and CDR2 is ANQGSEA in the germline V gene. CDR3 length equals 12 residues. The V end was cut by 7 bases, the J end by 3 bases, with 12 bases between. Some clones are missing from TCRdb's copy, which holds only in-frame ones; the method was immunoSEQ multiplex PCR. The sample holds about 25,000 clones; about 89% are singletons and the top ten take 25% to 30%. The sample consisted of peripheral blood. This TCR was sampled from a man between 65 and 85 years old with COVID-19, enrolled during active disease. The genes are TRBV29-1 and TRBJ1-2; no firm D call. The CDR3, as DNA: TGCAGCGCTAAAGACACTTACTATGGCTACACCTTC. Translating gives CSAKDTYYGYTF.